A selection of T cell receptor beta chains follows, all from one sample in a study of Graves' ophthalmopathy and Graves' hyperthyroidism. In TCRdb, the multiplex PCR reads were re-called with MiXCR into one record per CDR3 protein. This sample has roughly 380,000 distinct CDR3 sequences; over 15% occur once, and the top ten carry 5.5% to 8%. Material for sequencing was peripheral blood. The receptor source for this set is a woman aged 18-29 years with stable Graves' hyperthyroidism. The CDR3 runs from the conserved cysteine through the conserved F or W.

>TRBJ1-5|TRBV14
CASSQNSDQPQHF
>TRBJ1-1|TRBV12-3/TRBV12-4
CASSQPTGVGTEAFF
>TRBJ1-2|TRBV28
CASTRINRGYGYTF
>TRBJ2-2|TRBV11-2
CASSPSPGQNTGELFF
>TRBJ2-2|TRBV20-1
CSAREQGARGTGELFF
>TRBJ1-1|TRBV7-9
CASSFHGNEAFF
>TRBJ2-4|TRBV6-2/TRBV6-3
CASSYADRGWDNIKYF
>TRBJ1-1|TRBV7-2
CASSLRGRTGVNTEAFF
>TRBJ1-5|TRBV15
CATSRVLGTGNQPQHF
>TRBJ2-7|TRBV20-1
CSAREQFGSYEQYF
>TRBJ1-6|TRBV10-3
CAIRGDSENSPLHF
>TRBJ1-1|TRBV12-3/TRBV12-4
CASSLYGLVGNTEAFF
>TRBJ1-1|TRBV11-2
CASSTHGGGQGQGKTEAFF
>TRBJ2-7|TRBV20-1
CSANVRGGGYYEQYF
>NA|TRBV2
CASRWALGIRSGSRGDIQYF
>TRBJ1-1|TRBV13
CASSSEGRRAFF
>TRBJ2-6|TRBV11-1
CASSHTGRDSGANVLTF
>TRBJ2-2|TRBV12-3/TRBV12-4
CASIGTSGVGGELFF
>TRBJ2-5|TRBV29-1
CSATAGQETQYF
>TRBJ1-5|TRBV15
CATSRDLGFYQPQHF
>TRBJ1-5|TRBV19
CASSNRDRGQPQHF
>TRBJ1-5|TRBV7-8
CASSLSLFVAVNQPQHF
>TRBJ1-1|TRBV10-3
CAIRYRGTTEAFF
>TRBJ1-2|TRBV27
CASSLVPYYGYTF
>TRBJ2-7|TRBV6-1
CASSDGGQGYEQYF
>TRBJ2-5|TRBV7-3
CASSSGPGTARGETQYF
>TRBJ1-1|TRBV27
CASTARVNTEAFF
>TRBJ1-2|TRBV24-1
CATSRTGIYGYTF
>TRBJ1-2|TRBV12-3/TRBV12-4
CASSFSDYGYTF
>TRBJ2-5|TRBV6-1
CASSMYAGARETQYF
>TRBJ1-3|TRBV28
CASSLSVGYSGNTIYF
>TRBJ1-5|TRBV6-2/TRBV6-3
CASSYPGRGGSNQPQHF
>TRBJ2-5|TRBV6-5
CASSSSGLPEETQYF
>TRBJ2-5|TRBV9
CASSVAAGGRSQETQYF
>TRBJ2-6|TRBV19
CASSRQGPTGANVLTF
>TRBJ1-2|TRBV12-3/TRBV12-4
CASTDYILTASNGYTF
>TRBJ1-2|TRBV6-2/TRBV6-3
CASSYTDRGYGYTF
>TRBJ1-5|TRBV12-3/TRBV12-4
CASSRTGDSNQPQHF
>TRBJ1-2|TRBV24-1
CATSDSTELNYGYTF
>TRBJ1-6|TRBV6-1
CASSRDRGSSPLHF
>TRBJ2-7|TRBV6-5
CASSSVGGGGNEQYF
>TRBJ1-2|TRBV6-2/TRBV6-3
CASSRYTNYGYTF
>TRBJ1-5|TRBV24-1
CATSDRQLRQPQHF
>TRBJ2-3|TRBV12-3/TRBV12-4
CASSLYSTDTQYF
>TRBJ2-2|TRBV9
CASSVVETGELVF
>TRBJ1-5|TRBV13
CASRDSRTGPNQPQHF
>TRBJ2-5|TRBV20-1
CTHARSETQYF
>TRBJ2-5|TRBV5-1
CASSLYLLAGSQETQYF
>TRBJ1-2|TRBV12-3/TRBV12-4
CASTFSQGAFGYTF
>TRBJ1-1|TRBV6-1
CASTPETGHTEAFF
>TRBJ1-1|TRBV19
CASSIERTEAFF
>TRBJ2-5|TRBV15
CATSRAKPGETQYF
>TRBJ2-7|TRBV4-1
CASTTERAGGNYEQYF
>TRBJ1-2|TRBV28
CASSLAIGRVHGYTF
>TRBJ1-6|TRBV7-3
CASSSPGSPLHF
>TRBJ2-5|TRBV9
CASSVGTSGETQYF
>TRBJ1-2|TRBV5-1
CASSLVVGQAGKGYTF